A single sample gave rise to the 8 T cell receptor beta chains below, sequenced in a study of a mutant IDH1 vaccine in newly diagnosed glioma. Libraries were prepared by immunoSEQ multiplex PCR; TCRdb keeps only in-frame clonotypes and omits some of them. The data show 50,000 to 65,000 clones, about 83% seen once. Time point defined: baseline, week 1 (first vaccination visit). The treatment: pre-vaccination baseline after standard-of-care therapy. The material was PBMCs, obtained from a glioma patient treated with radiotherapy, temozolomide or both. Receptors were obtained from a woman in her thirties or forties with glioma.

This chain uses TRBV5-4 with TRBJ2-3; perhaps TRBD2 as D (7 bases). V lost 6 bases and J 5 bases, leaving 16 bases between the germline ends. From germline, CDR1 is SGHNT and CDR2 YYREEE (reference sequence). This CDR3 is 14 amino acids long. CDR3 nucleotide sequence: TGTGCCAGCACCCCGAGGGGGGGGTTAGATACGCAGTATTTT. The encoded protein is CASTPRGGLDTQYF.

The chain carries TRBV13 and TRBJ1-2, with 7 positions matching TRBD1. From germline, CDR1 is PRHDT and CDR2 FYEKMQ (reference sequence). The trim removed 6 bases at V and 8 bases at J, leaving 9 bases unmatched. The CDR3 is 13 residues long. CDR3 in DNA: TGTGCCAGCAGTTCGGACAGGACGGGAGGCTACACCTTC. Its protein is CASSSDRTGGYTF.

The chain employs TRBV18 and TRBJ1-1, with 8 bases that match TRBD1. V was clipped by 3 bases and J by 3 bases; unmatched bases: 6. CDR3 length: 15 amino acids. Germline CDR1 is KGHSH and CDR2 is LQKENI. CDR3 nucleotides: TGTGCCAGCTCACCTACGACAGGGGAGGACACTGAAGCTTTCTTT. It translates to CASSPTTGEDTEAFF.

The chain is built from TRBV29-1 and TRBJ2-2; perhaps D is TRBD1 or TRBD2 (5 bases each). V gave up 5 bases and J gave up 4 bases, with 17 bases separating them. The CDR3 is 15 residues long. CDR1 is SQVTM and CDR2 is ANQGSEA in the germline V gene. Written as DNA, the CDR3 is TGCAGCGTTTGGGATGTCGGGACGATCACCGGGGAGCTGTTTTTT. Residues: CSVWDVGTITGELFF.

This chain uses TRBV6-5 with TRBJ2-7; 7 nucleotides line up with TRBD1. The germline CDR1 and CDR2 sequences are MNHEY and SVGAGI. V trimming: 2 bases; J trimming: 5 bases; junction bases outside the gene matches: 3. This CDR3 is built from 13 residues. The CDR3 sequence is CASSYADRHEQYF. The CDR3 nucleotides are TGTGCCAGCAGTTACGCGGACAGGCACGAGCAGTACTTC.

The chain couples TRBV25-1 to TRBJ2-5, with D uncertain. The CDR3 is 15 amino acids. Germline-derived CDR1 and CDR2 are MGHDK and SYGVNS. V lost 1 base and J 0 bases, leaving 9 bases between the germline ends. The CDR3 region has the DNA TGTGCCAGCAGTGAATCGATGGGGTACCAAGAGACCCAGTACTTC. Its translation is CASSESMGYQETQYF.

CDR3 sequence: CASSDGGEAFF. The CDR3 DNA sequence: TGTGCCAGCAGTGACGGAGGTGAAGCTTTCTTT. The chain uses TRBV6-1 and TRBJ1-1; D ambiguous. The V gene lost 3 bases and the J gene lost 7 bases, with 6 bases spanning the gap. This CDR3 is built from 11 residues. Germline assignment: CDR1 MNHNS and CDR2 SASEGT.

The chain carries TRBV30 and TRBJ2-1; no clear D. The CDR3 runs to 14 residues. Trimming left V 0 bases short and J 7 bases short, with 13 bases between. From germline, CDR1 is GTSNPN and CDR2 SVGIG (reference sequence). Here the CDR3 reads CAWSVLVGLNEQFF. In nucleotides, the CDR3 is TGTGCCTGGAGTGTACTGGTAGGGTTGAATGAGCAGTTCTTC.